This TCR beta chain is drawn from a study of blood T cell repertoires in COVID-19. TCRdb keeps only in-frame clones here, not all; method: immunoSEQ multiplex PCR. Altogether around 78,000 clones are present, about 90% being singletons, with the ten largest covering roughly 46%. Germline CDR1 and CDR2: MNHEY and SVGAGI. The CDR3 extends over 15 amino acids. The V gene end was trimmed by 5 bases and the J gene end by 5 bases; junction bases not matched to a gene: 8. This clonotype originated in a human donor in a cohort sampled during active COVID-19. The chain combines TRBV6-5 with TRBJ1-5; 8 nucleotides agree with TRBD1. What was sequenced was peripheral blood. The CDR3 loop reads CASSPDRGGDQPQHF. Written as DNA, the CDR3 is TGTGCCAGCAGTCCCGACAGGGGAGGGGATCAGCCCCAGCATTTT.